This entry lists 10 T cell receptor beta chains sequenced from one sample in a study of molecular identifiers for immune sequencing clone quantification. TCRdb recomputed calls from the PCR reads with MiXCR, one row per CDR3 protein. Among about 640,000 distinct CDR3 sequences listed, approximately 20% were seen once. The sequenced sample consisted of naive CD8+ T cells from blood, with Jurkat cell RNA spiked in. Subset: FACS-sorted CD8+CD4-CCR7+CD45RA+ naive T cells. All receptors derive from a human donor in good health. Some libraries in this study had Jurkat cell RNA spiked in.

Notes on this clonotype: This is likely a read error, given that the CDR3 carries no conserved phenylalanine or tryptophan at its end. CDR3: CATGGQGYSNQPQHL. CDR3 DNA sequence: TGTGCCACGGGGGGACAGGGTTATAGCAATCAGCCCCAGCATCTT. The V and J genes are TRBV19 and TRBJ1-5, with TRBD1 matching 9 bases. This CDR3 is 15 amino acids long. The V gene end was trimmed by 10 bases and the J gene end by 0 bases; junction bases not matched to a gene: 7. CDR1 and CDR2 from the germline V gene are LNHDA and SQIVND (reference sequence).

V usage is TRBV9 and J usage is TRBJ2-5, with 10 bases fitting TRBD2. The CDR3 has 16 amino acids. Germline V gene data show CDR1 as SGDLS and CDR2 as YYNGEE. V dropped 6 bases and J dropped 5; count of bases not matched to a gene: 13. CDR3 sequence reads: CASTEGLAGAGETQYF. In DNA form, the CDR3 reads TGTGCCAGCACAGAGGGGCTAGCGGGAGCTGGGGAGACCCAGTACTTC.

As for this clonotype: A much larger clonotype is one base distant, so this may be a read error. This sequence joins TRBV12-3 or TRBV12-4 and TRBJ2-7, with 12 bases matching TRBD2. Unmatched junction bases numbered 9, after V lost 8 bases and J lost 7 bases. CDR3 size: 14 residues. CDR3 protein: CASGLAGGPREQYF. As DNA, the CDR3 is TGTGCCAGCGGTCTAGCGGGAGGGCCGCGAGAGCAGTACTTC.

The sample holds many counts of this clonotype. The chain is built from TRBV28 and TRBJ1-1; weak D call: TRBD1 (5 bases). The CDR3 runs to 12 residues. CDR1 is MDHEN and CDR2 is SYDVKM in the germline V gene. V was pared by 8 bases and J by 5 bases, with 12 bases between. The CDR3 spells CASDMGETEAFF. In DNA, the CDR3 is TGTGCCAGCGATATGGGGGAGACTGAAGCTTTCTTT.

Concerning this clonotype: The conserved phenylalanine or tryptophan normally closing the CDR3 is absent here, so this likely arose from a read error. No DNA is shown, since the ends of the CDR3 on it are uncertain; the CDR3 is the one TCRdb lists. The CDR3 here is CATSRDQAGGSPGFL. The chain couples TRBV15 to TRBJ2-1; the D call in the table, TRBD2, was not verified against the DNA. From its first to its last residue, the CDR3 has 15 amino acids. The germline CDR1 and CDR2 sequences are LNHNV and YYDKDF (reference sequence).

This clonotype has only one observation. The junction does not match germline at one end; this may be a read error. The chain is built from TRBV15 and TRBJ2-6, with D possibly being TRBD2 (6 bases). The V gene's germline CDR1 is LNHNV and CDR2 YYDKDF (reference sequence). CDR3 length equals 17 residues. The CDR3 nucleotides read TGTGCCACCGGCAGACGAGACTGGGAGGATGGGGCCAACGTCCTGACTTTC. Translation: CATGRRDWEDGANVLTF.

This clonotype was recorded once. The V call is TRBV7-8, the J call TRBJ1-6, with D perhaps matching TRBD1 (5 bases). In germline, CDR1 is SGHVS, CDR2 FQNEAQ. This CDR3 is built from 13 residues. V was trimmed by 7 bases and J by 14 bases, leaving 18 bases between them. CDR3 loop: CASTPGGGTTLHF. CDR3 sequence (DNA): TGTGCCAGCACCCCGGGGGGGGGGACGACCCTCCACTTT.

Comment on this clonotype: One end of the junction is discordant with germline, which a read error may explain. The gene calls are TRBV5-6 and TRBJ1-5, with D possibly being TRBD1 (5 bases). This CDR3 is built from 15 residues. Germline CDR1 and CDR2: SGHDT and YYEEEE. Written as DNA, the CDR3 is TGTGCCAGCGGCTTGAGGGCAGGGAGCAATCAGCCCCAGCATTTT. Amino acid sequence: CASGLRAGSNQPQHF.

The chain is built from TRBV9 and TRBJ1-1; D possibly corresponds to TRBD1 (5 bases). V dropped 4 bases and J dropped 1 base, with 14 bases sitting between them. This CDR3 contains 15 residues. Germline CDR1 reads SGDLS; CDR2 reads YYNGEE. CDR3 in amino acids: CASSPPGGGNTEAFF. The CDR3, as DNA: TGTGCCAGCAGCCCGCCCGGTGGGGGGAACACTGAAGCTTTCTTT.

This clonotype was seen ten or more times. V is TRBV20-1 and J is TRBJ1-1; TRBD1 might be the D (5 bases). V was cut by 5 bases and J by 0 bases, with 16 bases left in between. Germline CDR1 and CDR2: DFQATT and SNEGSKA (reference sequence). The CDR3 has 15 residues. The CDR3 sequence is CSAGSGPLMNTEAFF. CDR3 nucleotides: TGCAGTGCTGGTTCGGGACCCTTAATGAACACTGAAGCTTTCTTT.